This passage covers 27 T cell receptor beta chains from one sample sequenced in a study of T-cell memory formation after mild COVID-19. Each CDR3 protein gets one entry after TCRdb re-called the 5' RACE reads with MiXCR. The sample carries about 600,000 distinct CDR3 sequences, less than 25% recorded once. Specimen: PBMCs or a T cell subset sorted from them (not recorded which). These receptors all stem from an adult woman who had mild COVID-19 (a few samples of this study predate the infection). Cell type and time point are not known.

This clonotype was detected only a few times. The rearrangement joins TRBV12-3 or TRBV12-4 to TRBJ1-6; TRBD1 aligns across 9 bases. The V and J ends lost 6 bases and 7 bases, in that order; junction bases with no gene match: 10. This CDR3 region has 16 residues. The CDR3 region is CASRHLAGTGNSPLHF. The DNA of the CDR3 is TGTGCCAGCAGGCATCTTGCCGGGACAGGGAATTCACCCCTCCACTTT.

This clonotype was seen a handful of times. The chain links TRBV4-2 to TRBJ2-3; TRBD2 aligns across 7 bases. CDR1 and CDR2 from the germline V gene are LGHNA and YNFKEQ. The CDR3 consists of 21 residues. V shed 1 base, J shed 3 bases, and the junction held 22 bases outside the gene matches. Here the CDR3 DNA reads TGTGCCAGCAGCCAAGTTTCACGACGCCAGCGGGGAGGGAGAGAGACAGATACGCAGTATTTT. This sequence encodes CASSQVSRRQRGGRETDTQYF.

This chain joins TRBV6-1 and TRBJ1-1; possibly TRBD1 for D (6 bases). The CDR3 runs to 18 residues. Germline CDR1 MNHNS, CDR2 SASEGT. V lost 2 bases, J lost 1 base, and 20 bases lay in between. Here the CDR3 DNA reads TGTGCCAGCAGTGAATCTCATAGGGGGTCGAACGGGAACACTGAAGCTTTCTTT. It encodes CASSESHRGSNGNTEAFF.

The genes are TRBV7-9 and TRBJ2-1; TRBD2 is a possible D gene (5 bases). V was clipped by 1 base and J by 2 bases, with 12 bases between them. The germline V gene has CDR1 SEHNR and CDR2 FQNEAQ (reference sequence). The CDR3 has 16 residues. CDR3 loop: CASSLVPGGPYNEQFF. The CDR3 DNA follows: TGTGCCAGCAGCTTAGTTCCAGGAGGTCCCTACAATGAGCAGTTCTTC.

J is TRBJ2-3 and V is TRBV24-1, with 9 positions matching TRBD1. Germline CDR1 reads KGHDR; CDR2 reads SFDVKD. Unmatched junction bases numbered 8, after V lost 0 bases and J lost 5 bases. The CDR3 contains 17 residues. The CDR3 DNA reads TGTGCCACCAGTGATTTGTCGCCGGGACAGGGTAGAGATACGCAGTATTTT. Residues: CATSDLSPGQGRDTQYF.

There are a few counts of this clonotype. The J gene is TRBJ2-3, the V gene TRBV10-3; D call uncertain. Trimming took 3 bases from V and 9 from J, leaving 16 bases between them. This CDR3 has 14 residues. Germline V gene data show CDR1 as ENHRY and CDR2 as SYGVKD. CDR3 sequence reads: CAISDEPPRFTQYF. CDR3 nucleotide sequence: TGTGCCATCAGTGACGAACCTCCCCGGTTCACGCAGTATTTT.

This clonotype was observed a few times. The genes are TRBV27 and TRBJ2-3; D not certain. Looked up from germline, CDR1 is MNHEY and CDR2 is SMNVEV (reference sequence). The CDR3 has 15 amino acids. V lost 5 bases and J lost 4, with 16 bases in between. The CDR3 DNA follows: TGTGCCAGCAGTCGCCTCCTGGGTGGCGCAGATACGCAGTATTTT. Protein sequence: CASSRLLGGADTQYF.

This clonotype was picked up a small number of times. V gene TRBV4-2 combines with J gene TRBJ1-4; TRBD1 aligns across 7 bases. The V and J ends lost 1 base and 4 bases, in that order; junction bases with no gene match: 9. CDR1 LGHNA and CDR2 YNFKEQ come from the germline V gene. The CDR3 is 17 residues long. CDR3 residues: CASSQATGAGGNEKLFF. In nucleotides, the CDR3 is TGTGCCAGCAGCCAAGCTACAGGGGCTGGGGGTAATGAAAAACTGTTTTTT.

This clonotype was detected a few times. The V gene is TRBV24-1, the J gene TRBJ2-2; TRBD2 is a possible D gene (6 bases). The CDR3 loop spans 16 amino acids. Germline CDR1 and CDR2: KGHDR and SFDVKD. Trimming left V 6 bases short and J 3 bases short, with 16 bases between. The CDR3 is CATSLISGVDTGELFF. The CDR3 DNA is TGTGCCACCAGTTTAATTTCGGGGGTCGACACCGGGGAGCTGTTTTTT.

The chain couples TRBV6-5 to TRBJ1-2; TRBD1 agrees at 8 bases. The CDR3 length is 15 residues. V shed 7 bases, J shed 4 bases, and the junction held 11 bases outside the gene matches. Germline lookup yields CDR1 MNHEY and CDR2 SVGAGI. The CDR3 loop reads CASTALRTGPYGYTF. CDR3 bases: TGTGCCAGCACGGCTTTAAGGACAGGGCCCTATGGCTACACCTTC.

This clonotype was seen many times. V and J are TRBV5-1 and TRBJ2-7; D is uncertain. The CDR3 extends over 14 amino acids. Trimming took off 0 bases at V and 0 bases at J, with 7 bases between the two ends. Germline CDR1 is SGHRS and CDR2 is YFSETQ. CDR3 coding DNA: TGCGCCAGCAGCTTGGAGGGCCTCTCCTACGAGCAGTACTTC. It translates to CASSLEGLSYEQYF.

In this sample, this clonotype turned up a few times. This chain links TRBV5-1 with TRBJ2-1, with D unresolved. V lost 0 bases, J lost 8 bases, and 9 bases lay in between. Per germline, CDR1 SGHRS and CDR2 YFSETQ. There are 13 residues in the CDR3. The CDR3 DNA reads as TGCGCCAGCAGCTTGGCCCCAGAACATGAGCAGTTCTTC. It codes for CASSLAPEHEQFF.

The J gene is TRBJ2-1, the V gene TRBV5-1; D is ambiguous. V was clipped by 2 bases and J by 9 bases, with 21 bases between them. CDR3 length equals 16 residues. Per the germline V gene, CDR1 is SGHRS and CDR2 is YFSETQ. The CDR3 nucleotides read TGCGCCAGCAGCTTATCCGGCTCCGTTGGGTTAAGTGAGCAGTTCTTC. Translation: CASSLSGSVGLSEQFF.

This clonotype was seen more than once but under ten times. The rearrangement links TRBV6-5 to TRBJ2-7; TRBD2 matches 7 bases. Germline V lookup: CDR1 MNHEY, CDR2 SVGAGI. With V trimmed by 0 bases and J by 6 bases, 8 bases remained unmatched. This CDR3 has 15 residues. The CDR3 spells CASSYSRTSSSEQYF. The CDR3 nucleotides read TGTGCCAGCAGTTACTCGAGGACTAGTTCAAGCGAGCAGTACTTC.

V is TRBV21-1 and J is TRBJ1-1; TRBD1 was called by the table and not checked on the DNA. TRBV21-1 is reported as a pseudogene. The CDR3 length is 15 residues. The CDR3 loop is CAPERDREMNTEAFF. CDR3 nucleotide sequence: TGTGCCCCCGAAAGGGACCGGGAGATGAACACTGAAGCTTTCTTT.

The J gene is TRBJ2-7, the V gene TRBV27; no definite D call. The CDR3 loop spans 14 amino acids. Germline V gene sequence: CDR1 MNHEY, CDR2 SMNVEV (reference sequence). V shed 6 bases and J shed 7 bases, with 19 bases lying between them. CDR3 bases: TGTGCCAGCAGACCCGGGCCAAACCTGGGGGAGCAGTACTTC. This translates into CASRPGPNLGEQYF.

This clonotype was counted only a few times. The chain joins TRBV10-3 to TRBJ2-7; 12 nucleotides line up with TRBD2. The CDR3 runs to 14 residues. V lost 7 bases to trimming and J lost 3 bases; unmatched junction nucleotides: 4. The germline gives CDR1 ENHRY, CDR2 SYGVKD. The CDR3 sequence is CAITRTSGDYEQYF. The CDR3 region has the DNA TGTGCCATCACCAGGACTAGCGGGGACTACGAGCAGTACTTC.

This clonotype was detected only a few times. V is TRBV29-1 and J is TRBJ1-1, with D possibly matching TRBD1 (6 bases). V lost 4 bases to trimming and J lost 1 base, with 10 bases between them. This CDR3 spans 13 amino acids. CDR1 and CDR2 (germline): SQVTM, ANQGSEA. CDR3 DNA: TGCAGCGTTGTGGGGGCAGGGAACACTGAAGCTTTCTTT. Encoded protein: CSVVGAGNTEAFF.

This chain links TRBV10-3 with TRBJ2-1; D unresolved. V shed 6 bases and J shed 3 bases, with 6 bases lying between them. CDR1 and CDR2 from the germline V gene are ENHRY and SYGVKD. This CDR3 contains 12 residues. The CDR3: CAIRDGYNEQFF. The CDR3 coding sequence is TGTGCCATCAGGGACGGCTACAATGAGCAGTTCTTC.

The chain combines TRBV24-1 with TRBJ2-5; D possibly corresponds to TRBD2 (5 bases). V gave up 11 bases and J gave up 8 bases, with 20 bases separating them. This CDR3 is built from 13 residues. CDR1 is KGHDR, CDR2 SFDVKD, per germline. CDR3: CASARAGGDTQYF. As DNA, the CDR3 is TGTGCCAGCGCGCGGGCAGGCGGAGATACCCAGTACTTC.

The chain is built from TRBV12-3 or TRBV12-4 and TRBJ1-6, with TRBD1 as a possible D gene (6 bases). V was trimmed by 8 bases and J by 14 bases, leaving 16 bases between them. The CDR3 contains 12 residues. CDR3 DNA: TGTGCCAGCGGCCGGACAGCCCTCGCCCTCCACTTT. Its protein product is CASGRTALALHF.

This clonotype was seen a few times. CDR3 sequence (DNA): TGTGCCAGCAGCGTAGGTTCCCAGGGACACTACGAGCAGTACTTC. Amino acid sequence: CASSVGSQGHYEQYF. This rearrangement joins TRBV9 to TRBJ2-7; possibly TRBD1 for D (6 bases). The CDR3 totals 15 residues. Germline V gene data show CDR1 as SGDLS and CDR2 as YYNGEE. Trimming removed 0 bases at V and 3 bases at J, with 13 bases between.

This clonotype was seen a handful of times. The chain employs TRBV6-1 and TRBJ2-3, with D possibly TRBD1 on 6 matching bases. Trimming pared 6 bases from V and 0 bases from J, leaving 13 bases between. Germline values: CDR1 MNHNS, CDR2 SASEGT. This CDR3 has 15 amino acids. The CDR3 DNA reads TGTGCCAGCAGGAGGACAGTGACTAGCACAGATACGCAGTATTTT. Translating gives CASRRTVTSTDTQYF.

J is TRBJ2-4 and V is TRBV6-2 or TRBV6-3, with 10 bases lining up with TRBD2. The V and J ends lost 4 bases and 8 bases, in that order; junction bases with no gene match: 8. The germline V gene has CDR1 MNHEY and CDR2 SVGEGT. This CDR3 has 15 amino acids. CDR3 DNA sequence: TGTGCCAGCAGTTGGGCTAGCGGGAGTGCAGACATTCAGTACTTC. Its translation is CASSWASGSADIQYF.

The chain uses TRBV5-4 and TRBJ1-5, with TRBD1 matching 12 bases. Germline CDR1 and CDR2: SGHNT and YYREEE (reference sequence). V shed 4 bases and J 1 base; nucleotides not matched to a gene: 6. The CDR3 is 17 residues long. CDR3 nucleotide sequence: TGTGCCAGCAGCCCCGGGACAGGGGGCTTGAGCAATCAGCCCCAGCATTTT. Its protein is CASSPGTGGLSNQPQHF.

This clonotype appeared a few times. The chain employs TRBV5-1 and TRBJ2-7; D is ambiguous. This CDR3 has 13 residues. Germline values: CDR1 SGHRS, CDR2 YFSETQ. Deletions cut 0 bases from V and 4 bases from J, with 8 bases between. The CDR3 region has the DNA TGCGCCAGCAGCTTGGGACATTTGTACGAGCAGTACTTC. It yields the protein CASSLGHLYEQYF.

This chain links TRBV11-2 with TRBJ1-3; D not certain. This CDR3 has 13 amino acids. Trimming removed 4 bases from V and 10 bases from J, with 14 bases in between. Germline values: CDR1 SGHAT, CDR2 FQNNGV. The CDR3 loop reads CASSSLAAFTIYF. CDR3 bases: TGTGCCAGCAGCTCCCTGGCAGCTTTTACCATATATTTT.